The 16 T cell receptor beta chains given below trace back to one sample, sequenced in a study of lymphopenia after photon versus proton radiotherapy. Sequencing was performed with immunoSEQ multiplex PCR; in TCRdb, only in-frame clones are kept and a portion is missing. The profile covers more than 30,000 clones, with roughly 84% appearing a single time and approximately 2.9% taken by the ten largest. This specimen was peripheral blood, taken from a patient treated with photon-based radiotherapy. All receptors come from a man aged 45 to 65 with gastric cancer.

The rearrangement joins TRBV6-4 to TRBJ2-1; 9 bases match TRBD2. Germline V gene sequence: CDR1 MRHNA, CDR2 SNTAGT. The CDR3 length is 16 residues. V shed 0 bases, J shed 4 bases, and the junction held 4 bases outside the gene matches. The CDR3 reads CASSDSGGRGYNEQFF. CDR3 coding DNA: TGTGCCAGCAGTGACTCAGGCGGGAGGGGATACAATGAGCAGTTCTTC.

This clone was detected once. The CDR3: CASSFNRGEKLFF. The CDR3 DNA is TGTGCCAGCAGTTTCAACAGAGGCGAAAAACTGTTTTTT. The V and J genes are TRBV28 and TRBJ1-4; D uncertain. The V gene's germline CDR1 is MDHEN and CDR2 SYDVKM. There are 13 residues in the CDR3. V was pared by 3 bases and J by 8 bases, with 10 bases between.

The V gene is TRBV18, the J gene TRBJ2-7, with 7 positions matching TRBD2. CDR1 is KGHSH and CDR2 is LQKENI in the germline V gene. Germline trimming cut 5 bases from V and 2 bases from J; bases unmatched to any gene: 12. CDR3 length: 16 amino acids. The CDR3 DNA reads TGTGCCAGCTCATCCCTAGCGGTAAACCAAGCCTACGAGCAGTACTTC. Encoded protein: CASSSLAVNQAYEQYF.

The chain recombines TRBV2 with TRBJ2-1; 14 bases fit TRBD2. With V trimmed by 7 bases and J by 9 bases, 5 bases remained unmatched. This CDR3 spans 14 amino acids. CDR1 and CDR2 (germline): SNHLY, FYNNEI. The CDR3 spells CASIPGLAGVEQFF. CDR3 DNA sequence: TGTGCCAGCATTCCGGGACTAGCGGGAGTTGAGCAGTTCTTC.

The chain carries TRBV5-6 and TRBJ2-2; 12 nucleotides line up with TRBD2. The germline V gene has CDR1 SGHDT and CDR2 YYEEEE. The ends lost 4 bases at V and 5 bases at J; junction bases unmatched: 12. This CDR3 region has 18 residues. The CDR3 nucleotides read TGTGCCAGCAGCCCGACGACTAGCGGGAGACGGGATACCGGGGAGCTGTTTTTT. It yields the protein CASSPTTSGRRDTGELFF.

The J gene is TRBJ2-7, the V gene TRBV28; TRBD2 matches at 7 bases. The CDR3 length is 14 residues. Unmatched junction bases numbered 8, after V lost 6 bases and J lost 3 bases. Germline CDR1 MDHEN, CDR2 SYDVKM. As DNA, the CDR3 is TGTGCCAGCAGGGGGGAGGGGAGAGGCTACGAGCAGTACTTC. It encodes CASRGEGRGYEQYF.

CDR3 residues: CATSRVWNTGELFF. As DNA, the CDR3 is TGTGCCACCAGCAGAGTCTGGAACACCGGGGAGCTGTTTTTT. This chain connects TRBV15 to TRBJ2-2; unclear D gene. Germline assignment: CDR1 LNHNV and CDR2 YYDKDF (reference sequence). This CDR3 spans 14 amino acids. V lost 1 base and J lost 1, with 4 bases in between.

This clone was seen once. The V and J genes are TRBV6-5 and TRBJ1-5; D ambiguous. In germline, CDR1 is MNHEY, CDR2 SVGAGI. This CDR3 has 15 residues. Trimming cost V 0 bases and J 6 bases, with 12 bases left between them. CDR3 in DNA: TGTGCCAGCAGTTACTCGCGGGAGAGGCTTCAGCCCCAGCATTTT. Its translation is CASSYSRERLQPQHF.

The V call is TRBV6-5, the J call TRBJ2-3, with D perhaps TRBD1 (5 bases). The V end was cut by 4 bases, the J end by 3 bases, with 11 bases between. CDR3 length: 14 residues. Germline lookup yields CDR1 MNHEY and CDR2 SVGAGI. In DNA, the CDR3 is TGTGCCAGCAGTTGGGTACCAGGGACAGATACGCAGTATTTT. Residues: CASSWVPGTDTQYF.

DNA for the CDR3: TGTGCCAGCAGCCTACGACAGGGGGCCTACGAGCAGTACTTC. Translation gives CASSLRQGAYEQYF. The chain joins TRBV12-1 to TRBJ2-7; TRBD1 is the table's D call, not checked against the DNA. TRBV12-1 counts as a pseudogene. CDR3 length: 14 amino acids.

CDR3 bases: TGTGCCACCAGGAACAGGGCCTCCTACAATGAGCAGTTCTTC. It is translated as CATRNRASYNEQFF. V usage is TRBV15 and J usage is TRBJ2-1, with D possibly TRBD1 on 6 matching bases. The CDR3 extends over 14 amino acids. Germline V gene sequence: CDR1 LNHNV, CDR2 YYDKDF (reference sequence). V dropped 6 bases and J dropped 0 bases, with 9 bases sitting between them.

The chain is built from TRBV5-4 and TRBJ2-1, with TRBD2 matching 10 bases. Germline CDR1 reads SGHNT; CDR2 reads YYREEE (reference sequence). This CDR3 contains 16 residues. V gave up 4 bases and J gave up 2 bases; unmatched junction bases: 6. CDR3 loop: CASSTGTSVTYNEQFF. DNA for the CDR3: TGTGCCAGCAGCACTGGGACTAGCGTAACCTACAATGAGCAGTTCTTC.

The chain joins TRBV5-4 to TRBJ2-1; 9 bases agree with TRBD2. This CDR3 has 15 amino acids. J was trimmed by 4 bases and V by 4 bases; bases with no gene match: 6. Germline V gene sequence: CDR1 SGHNT, CDR2 YYREEE (reference sequence). The CDR3 DNA reads as TGTGCCAGCAGCGAGCGGGAGGAAAGGTACAATGAGCAGTTCTTC. It is translated as CASSEREERYNEQFF. The whole variable domain, remainder taken from reference TRBV5-4 and TRBJ2-1, is ETGVTQSPTHLIKTRGQQVTLRCSSQSGHNTVSWYQQALGQGPQFIFQYYREEENGRGNFPPRFSGLQFPNYSSELNVNALELDDSALYLCASSEREERYNEQFFGPGTRLTVL.

This clone was counted a single time. The CDR3 bases are TGTGCCAGCAGCTTAAGAGACTTGGGTCCTTACGAGCAGTACTTC. Protein product: CASSLRDLGPYEQYF. The chain couples TRBV11-2 to TRBJ2-7; D gene ambiguous. The V and J ends lost 2 bases and 4 bases respectively, with 15 bases between them. Germline V gene lookup returns CDR1 SGHAT and CDR2 FQNNGV. The CDR3 consists of 15 residues.

This chain links TRBV7-2 with TRBJ1-5; 10 bases line up with TRBD1. The CDR3 is 17 residues long. V gave up 1 base and J gave up 4 bases; unmatched junction bases: 7. CDR1 is SGHTA and CDR2 is FQGNSA in the germline V gene. For the CDR3, the DNA is TGTGCCAGCAGCTTAGGATCCGGGACAGGGGTAAATCAGCCCCAGCATTTT. Its protein product is CASSLGSGTGVNQPQHF.

This clone was detected only once. V and J are TRBV19 and TRBJ1-1; D possibly corresponds to TRBD1 (6 bases). The germline gives CDR1 LNHDA, CDR2 SQIVND (reference sequence). V was cut by 5 bases and J by 1 base, with 20 bases left in between. The length of the CDR3 is 17 residues. CDR3: CASSGAVTGTPNTEAFF. The CDR3 region has the DNA TGTGCCAGTAGTGGAGCTGTCACCGGGACACCGAACACTGAAGCTTTCTTT.